These 20 T cell receptor beta chains share one sample of origin, sequenced in a study of blood T cells in healthy people across ages. A second PCR of 7 to 11 cycles used a sample-barcoded 5' primer and a J-beta primer mix. One entry per CDR3 protein results from TCRdb running MiXCR on the 5' RACE reads. The table records about 730,000 distinct CDR3 sequences, about 40% of them present only once. Material for sequencing was blood. The receptors derive from a woman in her sixties in good health.

This clonotype was counted between two and nine times. This rearrangement joins TRBV7-6 to TRBJ2-3, with TRBD2 matching over 13 bases. The CDR3 is 16 residues long. Germline V gene lookup returns CDR1 SGHVS and CDR2 FNYEAQ. The ends lost 5 bases at V and 4 bases at J; junction bases unmatched: 6. CDR3 residues: CASSQRTSGRSDTQYF. The CDR3, as DNA: TGTGCCAGCAGCCAACGGACTAGCGGGAGATCAGATACGCAGTATTTT. Complete variable domain (other parts from reference TRBV7-6 and TRBJ2-3): GAGVSQSPRYKVTKRGQDVALRCDPISGHVSLYWYRQALGQGPEFLTYFNYEAQQDKSGLPNDRFSAERPEGSISTLTIQRTEQRDSAMYRCASSQRTSGRSDTQYFGPGTRLTVL.

This chain joins TRBV2 and TRBJ1-1, with D maybe TRBD1 (6 bases). V was cut by 1 base and J by 4 bases, with 13 bases left in between. There are 15 residues in the CDR3. The germline V gene has CDR1 SNHLY and CDR2 FYNNEI. Written as DNA, the CDR3 is TGTGCCAGCAGTGAAGAACAGGGAGGAGTCACTGAAGCTTTCTTT. Translation gives CASSEEQGGVTEAFF.

This clonotype was found a few times. V usage is TRBV6-6 and J usage is TRBJ1-2, with 11 nucleotides matching TRBD1. V shed 1 base and J 4 bases; nucleotides not matched to a gene: 2. The CDR3 covers 15 residues. Germline V gene lookup returns CDR1 MNHNY and CDR2 SVGAGI (reference sequence). The CDR3 DNA reads TGTGCCAGCAGTTACTATGGGACAGGGGGCTATGGCTACACCTTC. Protein: CASSYYGTGGYGYTF.

Worth noting for this clonotype: With a much larger clone just one base away, this may be a read error. The chain recombines TRBV4-3 with TRBJ1-4; D is uncertain. The CDR3 sequence is 17 residues long. Germline CDR1 and CDR2: LGHNA and YSLEER. CDR3 residues: CAGSQDPPQSDLGKLFF. The DNA for the CDR3 is TGCGCCGGCAGCCAAGATCCCCCCCAATCGGACCTGGGAAAACTGTTTTTT.

This clonotype was found many times. This sequence joins TRBV27 and TRBJ1-2; 7 bases line up with TRBD1. CDR1 is MNHEY, CDR2 SMNVEV, per germline (reference sequence). V was clipped by 5 bases and J by 8 bases; unmatched bases: 5. This CDR3 region has 12 residues. The CDR3 DNA reads TGTGCCAGCAGTACAGGGGATTACGGCTACACCTTC. Translating gives CASSTGDYGYTF.

This clonotype was seen a few times. The rearrangement uses TRBV9 and TRBJ2-4; D perhaps matches TRBD2 (7 bases). The germline V gene has CDR1 SGDLS and CDR2 YYNGEE. V was cut by 0 bases and J by 0 bases, with 13 bases left in between. This CDR3 has 17 residues. The DNA of the CDR3 is TGTGCCAGCAGCGTAGCGGGGGGCCTATCAGCCAAAAACATTCAGTACTTC. Its translation is CASSVAGGLSAKNIQYF. The full variable domain, its missing parts supplied by reference TRBV9 and TRBJ2-4, is DSGVTQTPKHLITATGQRVTLRCSPRSGDLSVYWYQQSLDQGLQFLIQYYNGEERAKGNILERFSAQQFPDLHSELNLSSLELGDSALYFCASSVAGGLSAKNIQYFGAGTRLSVL.

This clonotype was seen a single time. The V gene is TRBV7-9, the J gene TRBJ2-7, with D uncertain. Germline loops: CDR1 SEHNR, CDR2 FQNEAQ (reference sequence). CDR3 size: 14 residues. Trimming took 2 bases from V and 2 from J, leaving 10 bases between them. The CDR3 nucleotides read TGTGCCAGCAGCTTACCGGACCGTACCTACGAGCAGTACTTC. Protein sequence: CASSLPDRTYEQYF.

This clonotype showed up just a few times. The CDR3 loop reads CASSQVAEYGYTF. CDR3 coding DNA: TGTGCCAGCAGCCAAGTGGCCGAGTATGGCTACACCTTC. The chain uses TRBV3-1 and TRBJ1-2, with D unresolved. CDR3 length: 13 residues. Per the germline V gene, CDR1 is LGHDT and CDR2 is YNNKEL (reference sequence). The V gene lost 1 base and the J gene lost 5 bases, with 8 bases spanning the gap.

There are a few counts of this clonotype. The gene calls are TRBV7-8 and TRBJ2-3; D is undetermined. The length of the CDR3 is 15 residues. V lost 3 bases to trimming and J lost 0 bases, with 10 bases between them. The germline V gene has CDR1 SGHVS and CDR2 FQNEAQ. CDR3 region: CASSFRIPSTDTQYF. The CDR3 DNA reads as TGTGCCAGCAGCTTTCGAATTCCTAGCACAGATACGCAGTATTTT.

The chain recombines TRBV5-1 with TRBJ2-3, with 10 bases matching TRBD1. V lost 7 bases, J lost 2 bases, and 7 bases stayed unmatched. Germline lookup yields CDR1 SGHRS and CDR2 YFSETQ. The CDR3 is 15 amino acids. CDR3 bases: TGCGCCAGCTGGCGGACAGGGGGTCCCACAGATACGCAGTATTTT. It codes for CASWRTGGPTDTQYF.

The J gene is TRBJ2-5, the V gene TRBV18, with a weak D call TRBD2 (6 bases). The germline V and J ends were trimmed by 6 bases and 11 bases, with 25 bases remaining between them. The germline CDR1 and CDR2 sequences are KGHSH and LQKENI. CDR3 length: 15 residues. CDR3 in DNA: TGTGCCAGCTCCTCTGGCGGGGCGATCTCCCATGAGCAGTACTTC. This encodes CASSSGGAISHEQYF.

This clonotype was recorded many times. This chain connects TRBV27 to TRBJ2-1; the match to TRBD2 covers 11 bases. The CDR3 runs to 16 residues. After removal of 3 bases from V and 4 bases from J, the junction contained 5 bases not matched to a gene. CDR1 is MNHEY, CDR2 SMNVEV, per germline (reference sequence). CDR3: CASSLSTSGGYNEQFF. The CDR3 region has the DNA TGTGCCAGCAGTTTGTCTACTAGCGGGGGTTACAATGAGCAGTTCTTC.

This chain uses TRBV24-1 with TRBJ1-1; D gene uncertain. Between the trimmed V and J ends, which lost 7 bases and 2 bases, there was a span of 10 bases. The CDR3 totals 13 residues. Germline V gives CDR1 KGHDR, CDR2 SFDVKD. DNA for the CDR3: TGTGCCACCAGAGCTGCGGGAAACACTGAAGCTTTCTTT. The encoded protein is CATRAAGNTEAFF.

This clonotype was observed at least ten times. The chain joins TRBV20-1 to TRBJ2-1; 8 bases are shared with TRBD2. Germline V CDR1 and CDR2: DFQATT, SNEGSKA (reference sequence). The CDR3 contains 14 residues. Trimming at V came to 6 bases and at J to 4 bases, leaving 8 bases not matched to a gene. The CDR3 DNA reads TGCAGTGCCACTACCGGGACTAGGTACAATGAGCAGTTCTTC. Protein sequence: CSATTGTRYNEQFF.

The genes are TRBV5-1 and TRBJ2-7, with 9 nucleotides matching TRBD2. CDR1 is SGHRS and CDR2 is YFSETQ in the germline V gene. The CDR3 is 17 residues long. The trim removed 0 bases at V and 0 bases at J, leaving 7 bases unmatched. Here the CDR3 DNA reads TGCGCCAGCAGCTTGGTTGCGGGAGGGCCTACCTCCTACGAGCAGTACTTC. It yields the protein CASSLVAGGPTSYEQYF.

This clonotype occurred once. This chain connects TRBV25-1 to TRBJ2-3; possible D gene TRBD2, 6 bases. This CDR3 contains 13 residues. The V end lost 8 bases, the J end lost 5 bases, and 14 bases lay between the germline ends. Germline CDR1 MGHDK, CDR2 SYGVNS. The CDR3 nucleotides read TGTGCCAGCGGGGACTGGGGTGAAGATACGCAGTATTTT. Protein sequence: CASGDWGEDTQYF.

In this sample, this clonotype turned up once. The chain is built from TRBV12-3 or TRBV12-4 and TRBJ2-2, with a tentative D call TRBD2 (6 bases). V dropped 7 bases and J dropped 4 bases, with 13 bases sitting between them. This CDR3 spans 14 amino acids. This CDR3 is CASISEGITGELFF. The CDR3 DNA follows: TGTGCCAGCATCTCGGAGGGGATCACCGGGGAGCTGTTTTTT.

This clonotype occurred a few times. V gene TRBV4-3 combines with J gene TRBJ2-3, with TRBD1 matching over 8 bases. Germline CDR1 and CDR2: LGHNA and YSLEER. This CDR3 has 14 residues. Trimming took 4 bases from V and 4 from J; bases not matched to a gene: 4. CDR3 sequence (DNA): TGCGCCAGCAGCCGAGACAGGGGTGCAGATACGCAGTATTTT. This translates into CASSRDRGADTQYF.

The chain recombines TRBV3-1 with TRBJ2-1, with a tentative D call TRBD2 (6 bases). Germline values: CDR1 LGHDT, CDR2 YNNKEL (reference sequence). The V and J ends lost 4 bases and 0 bases respectively, with 10 bases between them. The CDR3 is 15 amino acids. The CDR3 is CASSRDSVSYNEQFF. The CDR3 DNA reads as TGTGCCAGCAGCCGGGACTCCGTCTCCTACAATGAGCAGTTCTTC.

This clonotype was seen a handful of times. The chain employs TRBV5-6 and TRBJ2-5; 8 bases are a match to TRBD2. This CDR3 region has 17 residues. V gave up 4 bases and J gave up 2 bases; unmatched junction bases: 13. CDR1 is SGHDT, CDR2 YYEEEE, per germline. The DNA for the CDR3 is TGTGCCAGCAGCCCGGAGATGGCTAGCGGGCCACAAGAGACCCAGTACTTC. The encoded protein is CASSPEMASGPQETQYF.